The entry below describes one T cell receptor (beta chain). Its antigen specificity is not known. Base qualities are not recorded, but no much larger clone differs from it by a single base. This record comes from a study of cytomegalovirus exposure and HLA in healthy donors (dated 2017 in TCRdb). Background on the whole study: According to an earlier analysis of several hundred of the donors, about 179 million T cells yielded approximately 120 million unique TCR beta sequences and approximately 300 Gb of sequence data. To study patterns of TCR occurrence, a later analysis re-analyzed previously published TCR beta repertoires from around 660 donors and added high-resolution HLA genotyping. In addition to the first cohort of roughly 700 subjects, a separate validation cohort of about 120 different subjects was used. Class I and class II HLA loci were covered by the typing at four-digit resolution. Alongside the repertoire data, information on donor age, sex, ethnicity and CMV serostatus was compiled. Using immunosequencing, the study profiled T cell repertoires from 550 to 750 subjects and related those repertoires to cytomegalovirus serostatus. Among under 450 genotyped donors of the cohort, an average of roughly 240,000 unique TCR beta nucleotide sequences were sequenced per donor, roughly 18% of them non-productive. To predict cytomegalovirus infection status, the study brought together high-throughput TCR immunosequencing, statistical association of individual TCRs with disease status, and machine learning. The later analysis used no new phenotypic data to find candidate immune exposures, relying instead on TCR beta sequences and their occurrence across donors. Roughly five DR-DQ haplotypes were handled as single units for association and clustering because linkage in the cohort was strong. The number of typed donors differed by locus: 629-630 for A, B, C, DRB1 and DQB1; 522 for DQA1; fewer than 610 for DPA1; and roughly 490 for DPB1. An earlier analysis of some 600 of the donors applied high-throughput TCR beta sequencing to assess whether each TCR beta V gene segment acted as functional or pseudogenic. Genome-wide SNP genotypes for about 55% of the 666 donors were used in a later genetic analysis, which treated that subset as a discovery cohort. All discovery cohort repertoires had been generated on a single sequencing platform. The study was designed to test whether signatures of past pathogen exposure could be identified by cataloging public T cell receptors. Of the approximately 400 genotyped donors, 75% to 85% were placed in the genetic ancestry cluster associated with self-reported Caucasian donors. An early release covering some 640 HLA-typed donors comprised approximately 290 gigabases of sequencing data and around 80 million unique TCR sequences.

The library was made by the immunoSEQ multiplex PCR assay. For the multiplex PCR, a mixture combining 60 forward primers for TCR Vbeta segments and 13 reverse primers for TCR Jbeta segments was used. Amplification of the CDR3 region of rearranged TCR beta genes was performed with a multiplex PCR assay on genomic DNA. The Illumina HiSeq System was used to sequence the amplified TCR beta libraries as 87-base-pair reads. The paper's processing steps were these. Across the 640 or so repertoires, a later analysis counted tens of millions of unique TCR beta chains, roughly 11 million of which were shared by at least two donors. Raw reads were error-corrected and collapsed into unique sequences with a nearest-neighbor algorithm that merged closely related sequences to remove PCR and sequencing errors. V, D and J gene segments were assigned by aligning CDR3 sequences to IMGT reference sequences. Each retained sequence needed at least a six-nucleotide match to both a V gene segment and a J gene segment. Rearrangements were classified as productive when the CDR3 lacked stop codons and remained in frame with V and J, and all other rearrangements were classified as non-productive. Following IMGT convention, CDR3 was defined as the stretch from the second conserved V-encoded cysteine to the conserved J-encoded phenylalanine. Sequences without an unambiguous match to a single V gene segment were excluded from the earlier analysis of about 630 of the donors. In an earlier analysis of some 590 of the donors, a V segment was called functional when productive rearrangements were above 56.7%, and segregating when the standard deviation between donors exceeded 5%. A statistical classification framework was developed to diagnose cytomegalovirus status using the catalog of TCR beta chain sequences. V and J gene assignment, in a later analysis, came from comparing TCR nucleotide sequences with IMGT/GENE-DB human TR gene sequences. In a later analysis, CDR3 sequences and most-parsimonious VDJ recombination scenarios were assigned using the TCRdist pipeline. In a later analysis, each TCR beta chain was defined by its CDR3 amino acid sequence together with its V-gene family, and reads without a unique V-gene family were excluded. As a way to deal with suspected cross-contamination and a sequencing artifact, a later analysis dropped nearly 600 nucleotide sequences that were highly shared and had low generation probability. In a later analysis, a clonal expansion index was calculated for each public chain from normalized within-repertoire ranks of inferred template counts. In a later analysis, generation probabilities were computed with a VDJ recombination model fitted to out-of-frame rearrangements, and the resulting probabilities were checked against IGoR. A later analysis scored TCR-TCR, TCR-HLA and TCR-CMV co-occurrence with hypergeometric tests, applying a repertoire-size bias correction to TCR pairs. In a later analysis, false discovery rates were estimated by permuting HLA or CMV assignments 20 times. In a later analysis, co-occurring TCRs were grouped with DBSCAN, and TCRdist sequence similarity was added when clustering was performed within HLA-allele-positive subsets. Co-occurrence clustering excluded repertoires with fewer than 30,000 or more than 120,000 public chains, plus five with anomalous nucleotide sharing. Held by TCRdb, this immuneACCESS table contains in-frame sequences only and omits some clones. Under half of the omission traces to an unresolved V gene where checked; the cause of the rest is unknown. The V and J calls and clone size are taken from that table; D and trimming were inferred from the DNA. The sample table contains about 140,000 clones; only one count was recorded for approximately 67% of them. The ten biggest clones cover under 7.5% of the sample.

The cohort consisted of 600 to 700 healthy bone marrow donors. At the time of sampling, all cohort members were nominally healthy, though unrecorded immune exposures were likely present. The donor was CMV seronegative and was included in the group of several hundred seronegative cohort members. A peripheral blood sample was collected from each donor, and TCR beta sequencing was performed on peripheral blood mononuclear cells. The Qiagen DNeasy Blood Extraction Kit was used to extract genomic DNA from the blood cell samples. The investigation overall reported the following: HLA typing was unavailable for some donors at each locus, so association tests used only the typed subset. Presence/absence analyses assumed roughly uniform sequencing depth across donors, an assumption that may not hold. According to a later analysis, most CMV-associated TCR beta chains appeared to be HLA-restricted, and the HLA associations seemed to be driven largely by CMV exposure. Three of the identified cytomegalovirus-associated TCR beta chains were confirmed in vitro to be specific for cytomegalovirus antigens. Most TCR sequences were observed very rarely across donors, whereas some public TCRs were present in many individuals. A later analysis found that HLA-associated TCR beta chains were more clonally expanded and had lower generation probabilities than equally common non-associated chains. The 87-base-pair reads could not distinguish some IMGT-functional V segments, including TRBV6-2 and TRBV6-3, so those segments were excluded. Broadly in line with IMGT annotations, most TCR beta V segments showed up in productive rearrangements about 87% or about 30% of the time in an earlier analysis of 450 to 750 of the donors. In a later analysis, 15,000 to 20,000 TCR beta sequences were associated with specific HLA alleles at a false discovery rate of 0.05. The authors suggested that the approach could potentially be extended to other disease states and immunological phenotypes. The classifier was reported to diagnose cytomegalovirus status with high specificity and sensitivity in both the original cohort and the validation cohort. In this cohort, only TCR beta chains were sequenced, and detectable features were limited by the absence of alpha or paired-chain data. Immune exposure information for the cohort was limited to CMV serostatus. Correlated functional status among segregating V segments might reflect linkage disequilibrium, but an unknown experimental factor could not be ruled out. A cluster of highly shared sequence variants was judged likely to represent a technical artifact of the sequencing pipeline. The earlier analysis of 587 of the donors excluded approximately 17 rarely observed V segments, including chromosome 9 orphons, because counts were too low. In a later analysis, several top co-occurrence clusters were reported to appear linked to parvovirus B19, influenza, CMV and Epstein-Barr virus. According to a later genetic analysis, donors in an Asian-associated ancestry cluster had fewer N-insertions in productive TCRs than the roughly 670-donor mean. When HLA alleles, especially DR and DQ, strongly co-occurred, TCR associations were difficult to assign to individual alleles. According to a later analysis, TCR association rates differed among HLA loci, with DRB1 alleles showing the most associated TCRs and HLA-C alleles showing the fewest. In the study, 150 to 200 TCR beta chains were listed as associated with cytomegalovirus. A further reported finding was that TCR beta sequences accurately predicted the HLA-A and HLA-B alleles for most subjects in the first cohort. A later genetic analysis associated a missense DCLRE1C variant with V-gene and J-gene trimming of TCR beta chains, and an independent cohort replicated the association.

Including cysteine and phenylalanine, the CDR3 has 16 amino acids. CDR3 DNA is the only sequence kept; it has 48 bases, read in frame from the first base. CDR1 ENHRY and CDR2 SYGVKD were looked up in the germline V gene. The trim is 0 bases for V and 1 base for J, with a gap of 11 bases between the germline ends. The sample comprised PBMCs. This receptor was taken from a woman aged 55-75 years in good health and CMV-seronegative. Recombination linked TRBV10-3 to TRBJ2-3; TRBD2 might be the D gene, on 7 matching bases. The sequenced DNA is TGTGCCATCAGTGAGTCGCGGGGGCGCGGCACAGATACGCAGTATTTT. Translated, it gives CAISESRGRGTDTQYF.